This is a list of T cell receptor beta chains from one sample in a study of blood T cell repertoires in COVID-19. This table comes from immunoSEQ multiplex PCR, and its TCRdb copy is limited to in-frame clones, with some not included. The data show over 150,000 clones, with over 70% seen just once and roughly 9.2% held by the top ten. The sequencing input was peripheral blood. These receptors were taken from a woman of 80 years or more with active or convalescent COVID-19. The CDR3 runs from the conserved cysteine through the conserved F or W. Fields, in order: J gene, clone size, V gene, CDR3 protein. Not every row has a clone size; where given, it reads once, few, many or a size class.

>TRBJ1-3|NA|TRBV6-5
CASGRGSGNTIYF
>TRBJ2-7|few|TRBV12-3/TRBV12-4
CASSLRDYEQYF
>TRBJ1-6|NA|TRBV3-1/TRBV3-2
CASSYSGNDSPLHF
>TRBJ1-5|few|TRBV7-2
CASRPQGSNQPQHF
>TRBJ2-7|NA|TRBV14
CASSLSYEQYF
>TRBJ2-7|NA|TRBV7-2
CASSSTGGYEQYF
>TRBJ1-1|NA|TRBV7-6
CASSTTPNTEAFF
>TRBJ1-5|once|TRBV6-1
CASSEGHISNQPQHF
>TRBJ1-3|NA|TRBV13
CASSGPGWYGNTIYF
>TRBJ2-7|few|TRBV19
CASSIRTSGSYEQYF
>TRBJ2-1|NA|TRBV18
CASSLGTGSDEQFF
>TRBJ1-4|NA|TRBV19
CASSPRQGNEKLFF
>TRBJ1-6|NA|TRBV14
CASSQPTGFDNSPLHF
>TRBJ2-1|few|TRBV4-2
CASSQDSSGGRGEQFF
>TRBJ1-4|NA|TRBV6-4
CASSWSDSSNEKLFF
>TRBJ2-5|NA|TRBV5-8
CASSLGRVLQETQYF
>TRBJ1-1|NA|TRBV5-4
CASSIQTENTEAFF
>TRBJ2-7|NA|TRBV7-2
CASLEGVSYEQYF
>TRBJ2-3|NA|TRBV7-9
CASSWGILRQGGMDTQYF
>TRBJ1-6|NA|TRBV5-1
CASSLGQGFNSPLHF
>TRBJ2-7|NA|TRBV3-1/TRBV3-2
CASSLQGLEQYF
>TRBJ1-2|NA|TRBV19
CASTSDGTFNYGYTF
>TRBJ1-3|NA|TRBV3-1/TRBV3-2
CASSQGARSGNTIYF
>TRBJ1-2|NA|TRBV19
CASIPDRGTFYGYTF
>TRBJ1-3|few|TRBV11-2
CASSPQGARGNTIYF
>TRBJ1-4|NA|TRBV6-5
CASRDRDTSHRLFF
>TRBJ1-2|NA|TRBV11-2
CASRSPGQGAGYTF